This T cell receptor beta chain is from a study of blood T cell repertoires in COVID-19. As originally analysed: Reference gene primer amplification in the assay estimated nucleated cell counts. Clones were read by immunoSEQ multiplex PCR, and TCRdb kept only the in-frame ones, dropping some. V, J and clone size are taken as reported in that table, and D and trimming were inferred from the DNA itself. This table has approximately 210,000 clones, 89% appearing once. In terms of age and location, participants ranged from roughly 18 to 89 years and lived in approximately 26 US areas. Donors were grouped by their self-reported clinical history. For recovered donors of Cohort 3, there were two negative PCRs, clearance, or symptom resolution. The ends were cut back, 6 bases at V and 3 bases at J, with 14 bases in the middle. The germline gives CDR1 MDHEN, CDR2 SYDVKM. This CDR3 has 15 amino acids.

Sequencing was carried out using PBMCs or T cells enriched from blood (not recorded which). The J gene is TRBJ1-4, the V gene TRBV28; D remains unclear. The TCR comes from a woman under 30 who had recovered from COVID-19. The CDR3 protein is CASSPGMFANEKLFF. The CDR3 region has the DNA TGTGCCAGCAGCCCCGGGATGTTCGCTAATGAAAAACTGTTTTTT. Based on the CDR3 plus reference TRBV28 and TRBJ1-4, the full variable domain is DVKVTQSSRYLVKRTGEKVFLECVQDMDHENMFWYRQDPGLGLRLIYFSYDVKMKEKGDIPEGYSVSREKKERFSLILESASTNQTSMYLCASSPGMFANEKLFFGSGTQLSVL.